A single sample gave rise to the 32 T cell receptor beta chains below, sequenced in a study of human T cells and chemical hapten exposure. This sample's time point: healthy volunteer bleed at 6 weeks. Before extraction, the whole blood was not fractionated, and total RNA was taken from it. TCRdb fed the RACE reads into MiXCR, producing one record per CDR3 protein. The profile shows more than 75,000 distinct CDR3 sequences, over 8.5% of them singletons. The source material was whole blood. The receptor source for this set is a male donor in good health. Some clones in this sample may be carry-over from other donors' samples.

The chain links TRBV6-1 to TRBJ2-3; D is unresolved. This CDR3 spans 13 amino acids. V was cut by 6 bases and J by 0 bases, with 7 bases left in between. Germline CDR1 MNHNS, CDR2 SASEGT. The CDR3 region has the DNA TGTGCCAGCAGGCAGGATAGCACAGATACGCAGTATTTT. Protein product: CASRQDSTDTQYF.

This sequence joins TRBV27 and TRBJ1-5, with D possibly matching TRBD1 (5 bases). This CDR3 has 13 amino acids. CDR1 is MNHEY, CDR2 SMNVEV, per germline (reference sequence). V lost 6 bases and J 5 bases, leaving 11 bases between the germline ends. The CDR3 reads CASSRRGYQPQHF. The CDR3 bases are TGTGCCAGCAGCCGGCGGGGGTATCAGCCCCAGCATTTT.

This clonotype was detected only a few times. The rearrangement uses TRBV4-3 and TRBJ2-6, with D possibly being TRBD2 (5 bases). Trimming shortened V by 0 bases and J by 1 base, and 13 bases separated the two germline ends. Germline V gives CDR1 LGHNA, CDR2 YSLEER. CDR3 length: 18 amino acids. The CDR3 protein is CASSQEMRPGSGANVLTF. The DNA for the CDR3 is TGCGCCAGCAGCCAAGAGATGAGGCCGGGGTCTGGGGCCAACGTCCTGACTTTC.

This clonotype was counted a few times. V gene TRBV5-1 combines with J gene TRBJ1-1; D gene ambiguous. CDR1 is SGHRS and CDR2 is YFSETQ in the germline V gene. V lost 3 bases and J 2 bases, leaving 2 bases between the germline ends. CDR3 size: 11 residues. The CDR3 coding sequence is TGCGCCAGCAGCTCAAACACTGAAGCTTTCTTT. Its protein product is CASSSNTEAFF.

This clonotype was detected ten times or more. The V and J genes are TRBV27 and TRBJ2-5; no definite D call. V lost 2 bases, J lost 5 bases, and 9 bases lay in between. From germline, CDR1 is MNHEY and CDR2 SMNVEV (reference sequence). This CDR3 region has 13 residues. CDR3 amino acids: CASSLRVRETQYF. The CDR3 coding sequence is TGTGCCAGCAGTTTAAGGGTCCGGGAGACCCAGTACTTC.

The chain is built from TRBV12-3 or TRBV12-4 and TRBJ2-7; 10 bases are a match to TRBD1. The V gene end was trimmed by 6 bases and the J gene end by 4 bases; junction bases not matched to a gene: 9. This CDR3 has 15 residues. In nucleotides, the CDR3 is TGTGCCAGCAGCCTGCCGGGACAGGGGTTGTACGAGCAGTACTTC. Translating gives CASSLPGQGLYEQYF.

The gene calls are TRBV19 and TRBJ2-7; the match to TRBD1 covers 8 bases. J gave up 3 bases and V 5 bases, and 6 bases lay outside the gene matches. The CDR3 totals 14 residues. CDR1 LNHDA and CDR2 SQIVND come from the germline V gene (reference sequence). CDR3 DNA sequence: TGTGCCAGTAGTGCCACAGGGACAGGCTACGAGCAGTACTTC. Amino acids: CASSATGTGYEQYF.

This chain uses TRBV2 with TRBJ2-2; 10 bases fit TRBD1. Germline values: CDR1 SNHLY, CDR2 FYNNEI. The CDR3 consists of 14 residues. V trimming: 10 bases; J trimming: 6 bases; junction bases outside the gene matches: 8. The CDR3 nucleotides read TGTGCCAATACCCGGGACAGGGGTGCCGGGGAGCTGTTTTTT. It translates to CANTRDRGAGELFF.

There are a few counts of this clonotype. This sequence joins TRBV14 and TRBJ1-2; 7 bases match TRBD1. The V segment lost 1 base and the J segment 5 bases; nucleotides outside the gene matches: 7. The CDR3 totals 15 residues. Germline assignment: CDR1 SGHDN and CDR2 FVKESK. The DNA of the CDR3 is TGTGCCAGCAGCCAAGCCCAGACAGGGAGATATGGCTACACCTTC. It encodes CASSQAQTGRYGYTF.

This clonotype was recorded once. The V gene is TRBV5-6, the J gene TRBJ1-5; D uncertain. The CDR3 totals 15 residues. Germline V gene lookup returns CDR1 SGHDT and CDR2 YYEEEE. V was pared by 0 bases and J by 2 bases, with 9 bases between. This chain's CDR3 is CASSLAFRGNQPQHF. For the CDR3, the DNA is TGTGCCAGCAGCTTGGCATTCCGGGGCAATCAGCCCCAGCATTTT.

The chain uses TRBV12-3 or TRBV12-4 and TRBJ2-5; D unresolved. The V end was cut by 8 bases, the J end by 5 bases, with 6 bases between. The CDR3 consists of 10 residues. The CDR3 sequence is CASGSETQYF. In DNA form, the CDR3 reads TGTGCCAGCGGATCGGAGACCCAGTACTTC.

A few counts support this clonotype. The chain uses TRBV6-1 and TRBJ1-2; D unresolved. Looked up from germline, CDR1 is MNHNS and CDR2 is SASEGT. This CDR3 spans 14 amino acids. The V end lost 8 bases, the J end lost 2 bases, and 15 bases lay between the germline ends. As DNA, the CDR3 is TGTGCCAGCCTTTTCCAAGGGATAAACTATGGCTACACCTTC. Its protein is CASLFQGINYGYTF.

This chain links TRBV9 with TRBJ2-3; D unclear. V was pared by 0 bases and J by 2 bases, with 10 bases between. From germline, CDR1 is SGDLS and CDR2 YYNGEE. The CDR3 contains 15 residues. The DNA of the CDR3 is TGTGCCAGCAGCGTAGGGGTTGATGACACAGATACGCAGTATTTT. This codes for CASSVGVDDTDTQYF.

The chain couples TRBV7-9 to TRBJ2-1; D may match TRBD1 or TRBD2 (6 bases each). The length of the CDR3 is 17 residues. Trimming pared 2 bases from V and 2 bases from J, leaving 16 bases between. Germline CDR1 SEHNR, CDR2 FQNEAQ (reference sequence). CDR3 nucleotide sequence: TGTGCCAGCAGCTTAAGGGGGGCGGGGAGGACCTACAATGAGCAGTTCTTC. It yields the protein CASSLRGAGRTYNEQFF.

Only a few counts were recorded for this clonotype. This chain connects TRBV29-1 to TRBJ1-2; D is ambiguous. V was trimmed by 8 bases and J by 4 bases, leaving 14 bases between them. Germline CDR1 reads SQVTM; CDR2 reads ANQGSEA. There are 12 residues in the CDR3. This CDR3 is CSFEDGVYGYTF. Written as DNA, the CDR3 is TGCAGCTTCGAGGACGGAGTCTATGGCTACACCTTC.

Comments on this clonotype: A much larger clone lies one base from this, so it may be a read error. The chain has TRBV18 and TRBJ1-1; D might be TRBD1 (6 bases). There are 15 residues in the CDR3. Looked up from germline, CDR1 is KGHSH and CDR2 is LQKENI. The CDR3 DNA sequence: TGTGACAGCTCACCACCGACAGGAAAGAACACTGAAGCTTTCTTT. It specifies CDSSPPTGKNTEAFF.

This clonotype has a handful of counts. This chain joins TRBV29-1 and TRBJ1-2; possibly TRBD1 for D (5 bases). Germline CDR1 reads SQVTM; CDR2 reads ANQGSEA. This CDR3 is 13 amino acids long. V was clipped by 0 bases and J by 8 bases, with 13 bases between them. The CDR3 is CSVEEGTYRGYTF. The CDR3, as DNA: TGCAGCGTTGAAGAGGGGACTTACCGAGGCTACACCTTC.

The chain couples TRBV4-3 to TRBJ2-6, with D perhaps TRBD1 (6 bases). Trimming shortened V by 0 bases and J by 2 bases, and 8 bases separated the two germline ends. This CDR3 comprises 16 residues. The germline V gene encodes CDR1 LGHNA and CDR2 YSLEER. CDR3 loop: CASSQEGTTGANVLTF. The CDR3, as DNA: TGCGCCAGCAGCCAAGAGGGGACAACTGGGGCCAACGTCCTGACTTTC.

This clonotype was recorded at least ten times. The CDR3 region has the DNA TGTGCCAGCAGCTCGGACTCTTCCTCCTACGAGCAGTACTTC. Amino acid sequence: CASSSDSSSYEQYF. The rearrangement uses TRBV13 and TRBJ2-7; the D gene is possibly TRBD2 (5 bases). The CDR3 has 14 residues. V lost 4 bases and J lost 0, with 10 bases in between. CDR1 is PRHDT and CDR2 is FYEKMQ in the germline V gene (reference sequence).

The chain has TRBV18 and TRBJ2-1; a weak D match, TRBD2 (6 bases). This CDR3 has 17 residues. From germline, CDR1 is KGHSH and CDR2 LQKENI. The V gene lost 4 bases and the J gene lost 1 base, with 17 bases spanning the gap. CDR3 nucleotide sequence: TGTGCCAGCTCACTGCTCCTTAGCGGAAGTTCCTACAATGAGCAGTTCTTC. Translating gives CASSLLLSGSSYNEQFF.

The CDR3 sequence is CSVEYRSGNTIYF. In DNA, the CDR3 is TGCAGCGTTGAATATCGATCTGGAAACACCATATATTTT. The genes are TRBV29-1 and TRBJ1-3; D gene ambiguous. The V gene's germline CDR1 is SQVTM and CDR2 ANQGSEA. Trimming took 2 bases from V and 1 from J, leaving 6 bases between them. The CDR3 contains 13 residues.

This clonotype was counted ten times or more. The chain carries TRBV6-6 and TRBJ2-5, with D uncertain. CDR1 MNHNY and CDR2 SVGAGI come from the germline V gene (reference sequence). Trimming took off 3 bases at V and 4 bases at J, with 15 bases between the two ends. The CDR3 runs 15 residues. Written as DNA, the CDR3 is TGTGCCAGCAGTTATTATAGGGATAGCCGAGAGACCCAGTACTTC. Protein sequence: CASSYYRDSRETQYF.

This clonotype was seen more than once but under ten times. J is TRBJ1-1 and V is TRBV27; 11 bases align to TRBD1. Germline V gene lookup returns CDR1 MNHEY and CDR2 SMNVEV (reference sequence). This CDR3 region has 15 residues. Trimming took 5 bases from V and 4 from J; bases not matched to a gene: 6. CDR3 DNA: TGTGCCAGCAGTCCGAGGACAGGGGGCGGCACTGAAGCTTTCTTT. Translating it yields CASSPRTGGGTEAFF.

This clonotype appeared a few times. The genes are TRBV4-3 and TRBJ2-4; 8 positions agree with TRBD1. V was clipped by 0 bases and J by 3 bases; unmatched bases: 13. Germline V lookup: CDR1 LGHNA, CDR2 YSLEER. The CDR3 covers 19 residues. This CDR3 reads CASSQDARLAGGLKNIQYF. The CDR3 region has the DNA TGCGCCAGCAGCCAAGATGCAAGGCTAGCAGGGGGCCTCAAAAACATTCAGTACTTC.

This chain connects TRBV20-1 to TRBJ2-7, with 13 bases aligning to TRBD2. With 3 bases clipped from V and 2 bases from J, the junction kept 10 bases outside the gene matches. The CDR3 spans 17 residues. Germline CDR1 and CDR2: DFQATT and SNEGSKA (reference sequence). The CDR3 coding sequence is TGCAGTGCTAGGTCCGGGACTAGCGGGGTCGCCGCCTACGAGCAGTACTTC. Translated, it gives CSARSGTSGVAAYEQYF.

The rearrangement joins TRBV18 to TRBJ1-1, with D possibly being TRBD1 (6 bases). Trimming took off 1 base at V and 6 bases at J, with 9 bases between the two ends. The CDR3 consists of 13 residues. Germline V gene lookup returns CDR1 KGHSH and CDR2 LQKENI. The CDR3 sequence: CASSPREGAEAFF. The CDR3 nucleotides are TGTGCCAGCTCACCACGCGAGGGGGCTGAAGCTTTCTTT. Filled out from reference TRBV18 and TRBJ1-1, the complete variable domain reads NAGVMQNPRHLVRRRGQEARLRCSPMKGHSHVYWYRQLPEEGLKFMVYLQKENIIDESGMPKERFSAEFPKEGPSILRIQQVVRGDSAAYFCASSPREGAEAFFGQGTRLTVV.

At least ten counts were recorded for this clonotype. This chain links TRBV5-6 with TRBJ1-5; perhaps TRBD1 as D (6 bases). The CDR3 covers 15 residues. The V and J ends lost 4 bases and 0 bases respectively, with 11 bases between them. Germline lookup yields CDR1 SGHDT and CDR2 YYEEEE. The CDR3 region has the DNA TGTGCCAGCAGCCAGGGGCCTTATAGCAATCAGCCCCAGCATTTT. It codes for CASSQGPYSNQPQHF. The whole variable domain, remainder taken from reference TRBV5-6 and TRBJ1-5, is DAGVTQSPTHLIKTRGQQVTLRCSPKSGHDTVSWYQQALGQGPQFIFQYYEEEERQRGNFPDRFSGHQFPNYSSELNVNALLLGDSALYLCASSQGPYSNQPQHFGDGTRLSIL.

The rearrangement links TRBV20-1 to TRBJ1-4; a weak D match, TRBD1 (5 bases). There are 14 residues in the CDR3. V lost 3 bases, J lost 8 bases, and 16 bases lay in between. Germline-derived CDR1 and CDR2 are DFQATT and SNEGSKA (reference sequence). The CDR3 protein is CSASLGQGQEKLFF. CDR3 sequence (DNA): TGCAGTGCTAGTCTTGGGCAGGGCCAAGAAAAACTGTTTTTT.

This clonotype occurred a few times. The V and J genes are TRBV6-2 or TRBV6-3 and TRBJ2-3; D call uncertain. The CDR3 totals 15 residues. Germline values: CDR1 MNHEY, CDR2 SVGEGT. Trimming shortened V by 6 bases and J by 2 bases, and 15 bases separated the two germline ends. CDR3 region: CASSRTTPITDTQYF. The CDR3 DNA reads as TGTGCCAGCAGCCGCACGACGCCCATCACAGATACGCAGTATTTT.

This chain links TRBV4-1 with TRBJ2-3; TRBD2 is a possible D gene (5 bases). Germline V gene data show CDR1 as MGHRA and CDR2 as YSYEKL. The V and J ends lost 0 bases and 1 base respectively, with 5 bases between them. The CDR3 length is 14 residues. The CDR3 spells CASSQEEGTDTQYF. CDR3 bases: TGCGCCAGCAGCCAAGAGGAGGGCACAGATACGCAGTATTTT.

This clonotype was seen only a few times. J is TRBJ2-3 and V is TRBV6-5; 7 nucleotides align to TRBD1. Trimming at V came to 2 bases and at J to 4 bases, leaving 15 bases not matched to a gene. Germline CDR1 reads MNHEY; CDR2 reads SVGAGI. The CDR3 length is 18 residues. The CDR3 spells CASSYTFPDRVKSDTQYF. In DNA form, the CDR3 reads TGTGCCAGCAGTTACACCTTCCCCGACAGGGTAAAATCAGATACGCAGTATTTT.

A few counts support this clonotype. This sequence joins TRBV5-1 and TRBJ2-7, with D perhaps matching TRBD1 (7 bases). Between the trimmed V and J ends, which lost 4 bases and 13 bases, there was a span of 21 bases. Germline V CDR1 and CDR2: SGHRS, YFSETQ. This CDR3 has 13 residues. The chain's CDR3 is CASSTEGDSTRYF. In nucleotides, the CDR3 is TGCGCCAGCAGCACGGAGGGGGACAGCACGCGATACTTC.